This TCR beta chain was captured in a study of T cells in localized non-small cell lung cancer. Here immunoSEQ multiplex PCR was the method, and the copy in TCRdb shows in-frame clones only, minus some. The data hold 100,000 or so clones, with approximately 91% observed a single time. The sample holds a few counts of this clone. What it binds is not known. Germline V lookup: CDR1 ENHRY, CDR2 SYGVKD. The CDR3 is 13 residues long. Trimming took 2 bases from V and 8 from J; bases not matched to a gene: 4. Whole-study findings and limits: There was an association of higher blood T cell density with longer overall survival. The study detected a median around 57 of the top 100 tumor clones in adjacent lung.

Sequencing used PBMCs, obtained before any cancer treatment. This clonotype originated in a woman aged 40-69 years with stage II squamous cell lung carcinoma. V gene TRBV10-3 combines with J gene TRBJ1-2, with 8 bases lining up with TRBD1. In DNA, the CDR3 is TGTGCCATCAGTGAGGACAGGGGTAACGGCTACACCTTC. Amino acids: CAISEDRGNGYTF.